The 10 T cell receptor beta chains below come from one sample, sequenced in a study of blood T cell repertoires in COVID-19. Only in-frame clones appear in the TCRdb table, and some are missing; sequencing was by immunoSEQ multiplex PCR. The sample gives 240,000 or so clones, about 80% of which show up once; approximately 1.9% is in the top ten. The material sequenced was peripheral blood. These TCRs come from a woman of 80 years or more with acute or convalescent COVID-19.

The chain uses TRBV19 and TRBJ2-3, with D tentatively TRBD1 (6 bases). V shed 3 bases and J shed 2 bases, with 9 bases lying between them. The CDR3 sequence is 14 residues long. Germline V gene lookup returns CDR1 LNHDA and CDR2 SQIVND (reference sequence). The CDR3 DNA reads TGTGCCAGTAGTATCAGGACAGTCACAGATACGCAGTATTTT. Its protein is CASSIRTVTDTQYF.

V and J are TRBV5-1 and TRBJ2-1; 15 nucleotides line up with TRBD2. This CDR3 has 16 amino acids. Germline values: CDR1 SGHRS, CDR2 YFSETQ. V shed 2 bases and J 5 bases; nucleotides not matched to a gene: 2. The CDR3 sequence: CASSFGLAGGDNEQFF. The CDR3 DNA sequence: TGCGCCAGCAGCTTCGGACTAGCGGGAGGGGACAATGAGCAGTTCTTC.

The chain has TRBV6-5 and TRBJ1-1; 8 bases are shared with TRBD1. Germline V lookup: CDR1 MNHEY, CDR2 SVGAGI. V shed 8 bases and J 2 bases; nucleotides not matched to a gene: 4. This CDR3 has 13 amino acids. CDR3 in DNA: TGTGCCAGCGGGACAGGAGACAACACTGAAGCTTTCTTT. This encodes CASGTGDNTEAFF.

V usage is TRBV27 and J usage is TRBJ1-6; 7 bases align to TRBD1. The CDR3 length is 16 residues. After removal of 5 bases from V and 10 bases from J, the junction contained 14 bases not matched to a gene. The germline CDR1 and CDR2 sequences are MNHEY and SMNVEV (reference sequence). CDR3 sequence reads: CASSRNTGASGSPLHF. The CDR3 DNA is TGTGCCAGCAGTAGGAATACAGGGGCGAGCGGATCACCCCTCCACTTT.

The chain joins TRBV3-1 (or the pseudogene TRBV3-2) to TRBJ2-7, with TRBD2 matching over 9 bases. The CDR3 length is 13 residues. The V segment lost 6 bases and the J segment 3 bases; nucleotides outside the gene matches: 3. Germline V CDR1 and CDR2: LGHDT, YNNKEL (reference sequence). The CDR3 DNA follows: TGTGCCAGCAGTAGCGGGAGACTCTACGAGCAGTACTTC. Its translation: CASSSGRLYEQYF.

The CDR3 spells CASRLSGRAPDTQYF. CDR3 in DNA: TGTGCCAGTAGGCTAAGCGGGAGGGCTCCAGATACGCAGTATTTT. The V gene is TRBV13, the J gene TRBJ2-3; 10 positions match TRBD2. The CDR3 spans 15 residues. V shed 9 bases, J shed 4 bases, and the junction held 10 bases outside the gene matches. Germline V gives CDR1 PRHDT, CDR2 FYEKMQ (reference sequence).

The gene calls are TRBV7-6 and TRBJ2-6, with TRBD2 as a possible D gene (5 bases). CDR1 is SGHVS, CDR2 FNYEAQ, per germline. This CDR3 region has 15 residues. V lost 5 bases, J lost 0 bases, and 8 bases lay in between. CDR3 bases: TGTGCCAGCAGCACGGGAAACTCTGGGGCCAACGTCCTGACTTTC. Translating it yields CASSTGNSGANVLTF.

This rearrangement joins TRBV29-1 to TRBJ2-7; weak D call: TRBD2 (6 bases). The CDR3 is made up of 12 amino acids. Germline V gene lookup returns CDR1 SQVTM and CDR2 ANQGSEA. The V end was cut by 6 bases, the J end by 2 bases, with 11 bases between. Here the CDR3 DNA reads TGCAGCGTCACCGGCGGGACCTACGAGCAGTACTTC. Residues: CSVTGGTYEQYF.

This clone has a handful of counts. This chain links TRBV29-1 with TRBJ2-1, with 14 bases aligning to TRBD2. Germline CDR1 and CDR2: SQVTM and ANQGSEA. Trimming at V came to 6 bases and at J to 9 bases, leaving 10 bases not matched to a gene. The CDR3 length is 15 residues. The CDR3 DNA is TGCAGCGTCAGGTCGACTAGCGGGAGGGTTGGTGAGCAGTTCTTC. Translated: CSVRSTSGRVGEQFF.

The rearrangement links TRBV19 to TRBJ1-4, with D uncertain. V dropped 6 bases and J dropped 6 bases, with 5 bases sitting between them. Germline CDR1 and CDR2: LNHDA and SQIVND (reference sequence). This CDR3 region has 11 residues. Here the CDR3 reads CASRSDEKLFF. The CDR3 nucleotides read TGTGCCAGTAGATCGGATGAAAAACTGTTTTTT.